A single sample is the source of the 22 T cell receptor beta chains below, sequenced in a study of cytomegalovirus exposure and HLA in healthy donors. The protocol was immunoSEQ multiplex PCR, while the TCRdb copy is restricted to in-frame clones and leaves out a portion. The sample has 150,000 to 200,000 clones; about 90% are singletons. Sample: PBMCs. The receptor source for this set is a young woman in good health and CMV-seropositive.

A note on this clone: The same CDR3 arises from other DNA sequences in this sample as well. The rearrangement links TRBV9 to TRBJ2-5; TRBD2 is a possible D gene (5 bases). Trimming removed 0 bases from V and 4 bases from J, with 10 bases in between. The CDR3 runs to 14 residues. Germline CDR1 reads SGDLS; CDR2 reads YYNGEE. As DNA, the CDR3 is TGTGCCAGCAGCGTAGCTACACGGGGAGAGACCCAGTACTTC. It encodes CASSVATRGETQYF.

With regard to this clone: Compared with germline, one end of the junction differs, possibly owing to a read error. This chain uses TRBV6-5 with TRBJ2-7; the D gene is possibly TRBD2 (5 bases). The CDR3 runs to 13 residues. CDR1 MNHEY and CDR2 SVGAGI come from the germline V gene. CDR3 sequence (DNA): TGTGCCAGCAGGATGGGAGCCTCCAACGAGCAGTACTTC. Amino acid sequence: CASRMGASNEQYF.

This chain links TRBV7-6 with TRBJ2-1, with 13 bases fitting TRBD2. This CDR3 comprises 15 residues. CDR1 and CDR2 from the germline V gene are SGHVS and FNYEAQ. Trimming cost V 2 bases and J 9 bases; bases outside gene matches: 4. The CDR3 loop reads CASSLITSGRVEQFF. The CDR3 bases are TGTGCCAGCAGCTTAATAACTAGCGGGAGGGTTGAGCAGTTCTTC.

The chain employs TRBV5-1 and TRBJ2-1; D ambiguous. Trimming pared 2 bases from V and 2 bases from J, leaving 14 bases between. The CDR3 spans 16 residues. The germline V gene encodes CDR1 SGHRS and CDR2 YFSETQ. CDR3 sequence reads: CASSFLPTETYNEQFF. The CDR3 coding sequence is TGCGCCAGCAGCTTCTTACCGACGGAGACCTACAATGAGCAGTTCTTC.

V usage is TRBV10-2 and J usage is TRBJ1-5; 9 bases match TRBD1. The CDR3 has 17 residues. Trimming removed 7 bases from V and 0 bases from J; junction bases left unmatched: 10. Germline CDR1 and CDR2: WSHSY and SAAADI. CDR3 sequence: CASKVGQGLYSNQPQHF. The CDR3 DNA sequence: TGCGCCAGCAAAGTGGGACAGGGCCTTTATAGCAATCAGCCCCAGCATTTT.

The V call is TRBV10-1, the J call TRBJ2-1; 8 positions agree with TRBD2. V lost 5 bases to trimming and J lost 9 bases; unmatched junction nucleotides: 3. CDR1 is WNHNN, CDR2 SYGVQD, per germline (reference sequence). CDR3 length equals 12 residues. CDR3 nucleotides: TGCGCCAGCAGTATTAGCGGGACTGAGCAGTTCTTC. Translating gives CASSISGTEQFF.

The rearrangement links TRBV27 to TRBJ2-7; 8 nucleotides align to TRBD1. J gave up 6 bases and V 5 bases, and 18 bases lay outside the gene matches. CDR1 MNHEY and CDR2 SMNVEV come from the germline V gene (reference sequence). There are 17 residues in the CDR3. CDR3 sequence reads: CASSATRIQGAKREQYF. In DNA, the CDR3 is TGTGCCAGCAGTGCCACGAGAATCCAGGGGGCGAAGCGCGAGCAGTACTTC.

CDR3 residues: CASSLSGRMDTQYF. In DNA, the CDR3 is TGTGCCAGCAGCTTGAGCGGGAGAATGGATACGCAGTATTTT. The genes are TRBV11-3 and TRBJ2-3; 8 bases line up with TRBD2. From germline, CDR1 is SGHNT and CDR2 YENEEA. The ends lost 3 bases at V and 6 bases at J; junction bases unmatched: 5. The CDR3 has 14 amino acids. The whole variable domain, remainder taken from reference TRBV11-3 and TRBJ2-3, is EAGVVQSPRYKIIEKKQPVAFWCNPISGHNTLYWYLQNLGQGPELLIRYENEEAVDDSQLPKDRFSAERLKGVDSTLKIQPAELGDSAVYLCASSLSGRMDTQYFGPGTRLTVL.

V gene TRBV6-1 combines with J gene TRBJ2-7, with TRBD1 as a possible D gene (6 bases). The germline V and J ends were trimmed by 8 bases and 0 bases, with 14 bases remaining between them. CDR1 and CDR2 from the germline V gene are MNHNS and SASEGT. The CDR3 consists of 14 residues. CDR3 DNA sequence: TGTGCCAGCCAAATGGGGGCCAGCTCCTACGAGCAGTACTTC. Amino acids: CASQMGASSYEQYF.

The genes are TRBV6-1 and TRBJ2-1; 9 nucleotides line up with TRBD2. With V trimmed by 5 bases and J by 8 bases, 1 base remained unmatched. Germline lookup yields CDR1 MNHNS and CDR2 SASEGT. This CDR3 has 12 amino acids. CDR3 region: CASSSGRYEQFF. CDR3 bases: TGTGCCAGCAGTAGCGGGAGGTATGAGCAGTTCTTC.

The J gene is TRBJ2-2, the V gene TRBV6-1, with a weak D call TRBD1 (5 bases). Trimming took off 1 base at V and 2 bases at J, with 14 bases between the two ends. This CDR3 is built from 17 residues. CDR1 is MNHNS, CDR2 SASEGT, per germline. As DNA, the CDR3 is TGTGCCAGCAGTGAAGTATCAGACAGTGTTAACACCGGGGAGCTGTTTTTT. Encoded protein: CASSEVSDSVNTGELFF.

The chain carries TRBV6-5 and TRBJ2-3; tentative D call: TRBD2 (5 bases). The CDR3 has 13 residues. The germline V and J ends were trimmed by 4 bases and 2 bases, with 7 bases remaining between them. The germline gives CDR1 MNHEY, CDR2 SVGAGI. The CDR3 sequence is CASSLAYTDTQYF. The CDR3 DNA follows: TGTGCCAGCAGTTTAGCGTACACAGATACGCAGTATTTT.

J is TRBJ2-1 and V is TRBV6-1, with a weak D call TRBD1 (5 bases). The germline V gene encodes CDR1 MNHNS and CDR2 SASEGT. The CDR3 covers 11 residues. V was pared by 4 bases and J by 8 bases, with 6 bases between. DNA of the CDR3: TGTGCCAGCAGTGGGGGCGATGAGCAGTTCTTC. As protein: CASSGGDEQFF.

The chain is built from TRBV5-1 and TRBJ2-7; TRBD2 agrees at 7 bases. Germline trimming cut 2 bases from V and 5 bases from J; bases unmatched to any gene: 7. Per the germline V gene, CDR1 is SGHRS and CDR2 is YFSETQ. The CDR3 totals 14 residues. The CDR3 spells CASSFGGSQDEQYF. The CDR3 nucleotides read TGCGCCAGCAGCTTTGGCGGGAGCCAGGACGAGCAGTACTTC.

The CDR3 DNA sequence: TGTGCCAGCAGCAGATATTTTCGGGGGAGGGACAATCAGCCCCAGCATTTT. Its protein is CASSRYFRGRDNQPQHF. The chain recombines TRBV5-6 with TRBJ1-5; possible D gene TRBD1, 5 bases. Germline lookup yields CDR1 SGHDT and CDR2 YYEEEE. The CDR3 consists of 17 residues. V lost 4 bases, J lost 3 bases, and 20 bases lay in between.

The chain carries TRBV5-6 and TRBJ1-2; no clear D. There are 17 residues in the CDR3. CDR1 and CDR2 (germline): SGHDT, YYEEEE. The V and J ends lost 2 bases and 4 bases respectively, with 21 bases between them. The CDR3 reads CASSFGLQDFPSYGYTF. Written as DNA, the CDR3 is TGTGCCAGCAGCTTCGGTTTGCAGGACTTCCCCTCCTATGGCTACACCTTC.

This chain connects TRBV30 to TRBJ2-1, with TRBD2 matching 8 bases. Germline lookup yields CDR1 GTSNPN and CDR2 SVGIG (reference sequence). The CDR3 has 13 residues. V lost 3 bases, J lost 5 bases, and 3 bases stayed unmatched. The DNA for the CDR3 is TGTGCCTGGAGCACTAGCGGAAACAATGAGCAGTTCTTC. It encodes CAWSTSGNNEQFF.

The rearrangement uses TRBV5-1 and TRBJ2-5; weak D call: TRBD2 (5 bases). The CDR3 sequence is 14 residues long. In germline, CDR1 is SGHRS, CDR2 YFSETQ. Trimming stripped 1 base from V and 2 bases from J, with 9 bases between. CDR3 amino acids: CASSLSGLQETQYF. CDR3 sequence (DNA): TGCGCCAGCAGCTTGTCTGGACTTCAAGAGACCCAGTACTTC. The entire variable domain, with the rest obtained from reference TRBV5-1 and TRBJ2-5, is as follows: KAGVTQTPRYLIKTRGQQVTLSCSPISGHRSVSWYQQTPGQGLQFLFEYFSETQRNKGNFPGRFSGRQFSNSRSEMNVSTLELGDSALYLCASSLSGLQETQYFGPGTRLLVL.

This clone appeared a few times. The rearrangement joins TRBV18 to TRBJ2-2, with D tentatively TRBD2 (6 bases). CDR3 length equals 16 residues. The V end was cut by 5 bases, the J end by 3 bases, with 16 bases between. The germline CDR1 and CDR2 sequences are KGHSH and LQKENI. The CDR3 loop reads CASSKAEGRDTGELFF. The CDR3 DNA sequence: TGTGCCAGCTCAAAAGCGGAGGGCCGGGACACCGGGGAGCTGTTTTTT.

This chain links TRBV5-1 with TRBJ2-3; 7 bases are shared with TRBD1. CDR3 size: 15 residues. Germline CDR1 and CDR2: SGHRS and YFSETQ. V shed 2 bases and J 2 bases; nucleotides not matched to a gene: 5. CDR3 loop: CASSLGTVTTDTQYF. In DNA, the CDR3 is TGCGCCAGCAGCTTAGGGACAGTAACCACAGATACGCAGTATTTT.

The rearrangement links TRBV20-1 to TRBJ2-3; no firm D call. Germline CDR1 and CDR2: DFQATT and SNEGSKA (reference sequence). The CDR3 sequence is 11 residues long. The V end lost 6 bases, the J end lost 3 bases, and 7 bases lay between the germline ends. Here the CDR3 reads CSATVTDTQYF. The CDR3 DNA sequence: TGCAGTGCCACGGTTACAGATACGCAGTATTTT.

The chain employs TRBV4-2 and TRBJ2-1; 7 bases are a match to TRBD2. Germline CDR1 reads LGHNA; CDR2 reads YNFKEQ. This CDR3 region has 15 residues. Trimming removed 3 bases from V and 5 bases from J; junction bases left unmatched: 7. The CDR3 DNA is TGTGCCAGCAGCCAGGGACTACAGTATGACAATGAGCAGTTCTTC. This gives the protein CASSQGLQYDNEQFF.